This TCR beta chain was sequenced for a study of shared clonotypes between healthy human individuals. Study-level information: Donor ages ranged 18 to 49 years: a couple of women, a few men. Overall study findings and caveats: Limited genetic and exposure-history diversity came from having few donors.

Trimming pared 3 bases from V and 1 base from J, leaving 9 bases between. The CDR3 is 13 residues long. Germline V gene lookup returns CDR1 SQVTM and CDR2 ANQGSEA. The data were produced by immunoSEQ multiplex PCR, yet TCRdb's version contains in-frame clones alone and is incomplete. Of about 480,000 clones listed, 75% to 80% were seen once; the top ten hold roughly an eighth. Donors were healthy HIV-negative adults without recently reported acute infections or vaccinations. Genomic DNA for unsorted samples was obtained from tens of millions of PBMCs. For this clone: Its antigen is currently unknown.

The TCR originated in a woman aged 40 to 55 in good health. Some clones in this sample may be carry-over from other donors' samples. The chain employs TRBV29-1 and TRBJ1-1; weak D call: TRBD1 (5 bases). Sequences were obtained from PBMCs. CDR3 DNA: TGCAGCGTTGAGTCTGGACAGAACACTGAAGCTTTCTTT. Translated, it gives CSVESGQNTEAFF. Based on the CDR3 plus reference TRBV29-1 and TRBJ1-1, the full variable domain is SAVISQKPSRDICQRGTSLTIQCQVDSQVTMMFWYRQQPGQSLTLIATANQGSEATYESGFVIDKFPISRPNLTFSTLTVSNMSPEDSSIYLCSVESGQNTEAFFGQGTRLTVV.